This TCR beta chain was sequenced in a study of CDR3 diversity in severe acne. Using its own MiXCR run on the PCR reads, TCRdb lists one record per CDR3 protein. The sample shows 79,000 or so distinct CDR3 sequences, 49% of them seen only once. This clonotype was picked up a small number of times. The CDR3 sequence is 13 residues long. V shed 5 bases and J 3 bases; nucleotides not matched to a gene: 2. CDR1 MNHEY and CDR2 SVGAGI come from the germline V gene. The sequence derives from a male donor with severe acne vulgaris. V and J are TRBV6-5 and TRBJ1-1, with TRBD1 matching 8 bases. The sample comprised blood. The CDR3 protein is CASSRTGYTEAFF. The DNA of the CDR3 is TGTGCCAGCAGTCGGACAGGGTACACTGAAGCTTTCTTT.